Shown below are 8 T cell receptor beta chains from a single sample sequenced in a study of blood T cell repertoires in COVID-19. Libraries were prepared by immunoSEQ multiplex PCR; TCRdb keeps only in-frame clonotypes and omits some of them. The sample has 100,000 to 150,000 clones, roughly 83% seen once; the top ten hold 5% to 6%. The sequenced sample consisted of peripheral blood. These TCRs come from a human donor in a cohort sampled during active COVID-19.

This clone occurred a few times. The chain joins TRBV28 to TRBJ1-1; D gene uncertain. Trimming removed 6 bases from V and 12 bases from J, with 14 bases in between. Germline CDR1 is MDHEN and CDR2 is SYDVKM. The CDR3 is made up of 11 amino acids. In nucleotides, the CDR3 is TGTGCCAGCAGCCAGCGGGATAAGACTTTCTTT. This gives the protein CASSQRDKTFF.

The rearrangement joins TRBV6-5 to TRBJ2-7; TRBD2 matches 8 bases. This CDR3 region has 15 residues. CDR1 and CDR2 (germline): MNHEY, SVGAGI. V was clipped by 0 bases and J by 7 bases; unmatched bases: 8. DNA of the CDR3: TGTGCCAGCAGTTACTCAGGAGCGGGAGCTAAAGAGCAGTACTTC. It codes for CASSYSGAGAKEQYF.

In this sample, this clone turned up once. The chain is built from TRBV28 and TRBJ2-1; the match to TRBD2 covers 9 bases. V shed 6 bases, J shed 14 bases, and the junction held 20 bases outside the gene matches. There are 16 residues in the CDR3. Germline V gene sequence: CDR1 MDHEN, CDR2 SYDVKM. In DNA, the CDR3 is TGTGCCAGCAGATTCCAACTGGGGGCTAGCGGGGACGGGGAGTTCTTC. Protein sequence: CASRFQLGASGDGEFF.

The V gene is TRBV7-6, the J gene TRBJ2-3, with a possible D match to TRBD1 (6 bases). Germline V CDR1 and CDR2: SGHVS, FNYEAQ. Trimming took 2 bases from V and 5 from J, leaving 14 bases between them. This CDR3 has 15 amino acids. The CDR3 nucleotides read TGTGCCAGCAGCTTACAGGGGAATTTCGGAGATACGCAGTATTTT. Translation gives CASSLQGNFGDTQYF.

The gene calls are TRBV6-5 and TRBJ2-7; D may be TRBD2 (7 bases). The CDR3 has 15 residues. Germline CDR1 is MNHEY and CDR2 is SVGAGI. V was pared by 6 bases and J by 2 bases, with 17 bases between. CDR3 protein: CASRVKGGAAYEQYF. In DNA form, the CDR3 reads TGTGCCAGCAGGGTCAAAGGGGGGGCCGCCTACGAGCAGTACTTC.

The rearrangement links TRBV11-2 to TRBJ2-1, with 8 bases lining up with TRBD2. CDR3 size: 16 residues. In germline, CDR1 is SGHAT, CDR2 FQNNGV. Unmatched junction bases numbered 10, after V lost 5 bases and J lost 4 bases. The DNA for the CDR3 is TGTGCCAGCAGCCCGGCCGGGAGGGCCGAGTACAATGAGCAGTTCTTC. Amino acid sequence: CASSPAGRAEYNEQFF.

This clone turned up a few times. The chain links TRBV19 to TRBJ1-2; the match to TRBD1 covers 10 bases. The CDR3 is 14 residues long. Germline CDR1 reads LNHDA; CDR2 reads SQIVND (reference sequence). The trim removed 5 bases at V and 4 bases at J, leaving 4 bases unmatched. CDR3 sequence (DNA): TGTGCCAGTAGTGACAGGGGGCGCCTCTATGGCTACACCTTC. This codes for CASSDRGRLYGYTF.

The rearrangement links TRBV5-1 to TRBJ1-1, with 9 positions matching TRBD1. Per germline, CDR1 SGHRS and CDR2 YFSETQ. V dropped 4 bases and J dropped 1; count of bases not matched to a gene: 5. This CDR3 is 15 amino acids long. DNA of the CDR3: TGCGCCAGCAGCAAACCACAGGGGGCGAACACTGAAGCTTTCTTT. Residues: CASSKPQGANTEAFF.